This T cell receptor (beta chain) is drawn from a study of T cells after yellow fever vaccination. Findings and caveats of the study: Reappearing after the booster were most of the clones from primary vaccination (less than 98% CD4, around 88% CD8). The secondary T-cell response peaked on day 5, not day 15, but was weaker.

This clonotype has more than one count but fewer than ten. Its matching antigen is unknown. Germline CDR1 SQVTM, CDR2 ANQGSEA. V gave up 3 bases and J gave up 6 bases, with 11 bases separating them. The CDR3 covers 12 residues. Making TCR cDNA involved 5'RACE template switching, which added UMIs and a universal primer site. A single record per CDR3 protein comes from TCRdb applying MiXCR to the 5' RACE reads. The sample lists around 120,000 distinct CDR3 sequences; approximately 16% were seen once. The source was CD8+ T cells sorted from PBMCs, collected 5 days after the yellow fever booster vaccination. The V gene is TRBV29-1, the J gene TRBJ1-2; D gene unclear. The receptor's source is a man aged 18 to 30 who received the YFV17D yellow fever vaccine. CDR3 residues: CSVEYGGHGYTF. CDR3 nucleotides: TGCAGCGTTGAGTATGGAGGCCATGGCTACACCTTC. Variable domain in full (rest from reference TRBV29-1 and TRBJ1-2): SAVISQKPSRDICQRGTSLTIQCQVDSQVTMMFWYRQQPGQSLTLIATANQGSEATYESGFVIDKFPISRPNLTFSTLTVSNMSPEDSSIYLCSVEYGGHGYTFGSGTRLTVV.